Listed here are 20 T cell receptor beta chains from one sample, sequenced in a study of cytomegalovirus exposure and HLA in healthy donors. PCR primers comprised 60 Vbeta and 13 Jbeta primers. Assay used: immunoSEQ multiplex PCR; TCRdb lists only in-frame clones, some missing. This table has 150,000 to 200,000 clones, approximately 71% appearing once. Material for sequencing was PBMCs. The source of these receptors is a woman aged 40 to 50 in good health and CMV-seropositive.

The V and J genes are TRBV6-1 and TRBJ1-2; 11 bases fit TRBD1. Germline loops: CDR1 MNHNS, CDR2 SASEGT. V shed 0 bases and J 4 bases; nucleotides not matched to a gene: 1. The CDR3 consists of 15 residues. The CDR3 reads CASSEAGQGVYGYTF. The DNA of the CDR3 is TGTGCCAGCAGTGAAGCGGGACAGGGGGTCTATGGCTACACCTTC.

This clone occurred a few times. This rearrangement joins TRBV29-1 to TRBJ1-4; 8 bases align to TRBD1. The germline gives CDR1 SQVTM, CDR2 ANQGSEA. The V segment lost 2 bases and the J segment 8 bases; nucleotides outside the gene matches: 19. The CDR3 has 18 amino acids. The CDR3 bases are TGCAGCGTTGAAAGTGGGTCAGGGGGCGCGGGGTTGGGGGAAAAACTGTTTTTT. Amino acid sequence: CSVESGSGGAGLGEKLFF.

The chain links TRBV7-3 to TRBJ2-5; D ambiguous. The CDR3 length is 15 residues. Trimming pared 1 base from V and 0 bases from J, leaving 9 bases between. The V gene's germline CDR1 is SGHTA and CDR2 FQGTGA. Here the CDR3 reads CASSLSNSYQETQYF. The CDR3 DNA follows: TGTGCCAGCAGCTTAAGTAATTCGTACCAAGAGACCCAGTACTTC.

The CDR3 DNA sequence: TGTGCCTGGAGAAAGGGGCCTAATGAAAAACTGTTTTTT. As protein: CAWRKGPNEKLFF. The J gene is TRBJ1-4, the V gene TRBV30; possible D gene TRBD1, 5 bases. There are 13 residues in the CDR3. Between the trimmed V and J ends, which lost 3 bases and 3 bases, there was a span of 8 bases. Germline CDR1 reads GTSNPN; CDR2 reads SVGIG (reference sequence).

The chain uses TRBV7-3 and TRBJ2-1; the match to TRBD2 covers 9 bases. Per germline, CDR1 SGHTA and CDR2 FQGTGA. This CDR3 contains 14 residues. Germline trimming cut 1 base from V and 10 bases from J; bases unmatched to any gene: 5. This CDR3 is CASSLSGLAGEQFF. The CDR3 DNA reads TGTGCCAGCAGCTTAAGTGGGCTAGCGGGAGAGCAGTTCTTC.

This chain uses TRBV2 with TRBJ2-3; 7 nucleotides line up with TRBD2. CDR1 is SNHLY, CDR2 FYNNEI, per germline. Losses at the gene ends were 1 base for V and 3 bases for J; bases not matched to a gene: 1. The CDR3 is 14 amino acids. In DNA form, the CDR3 reads TGTGCCAGCAGTGAAGGACTAGCTACAGATACGCAGTATTTT. Its protein product is CASSEGLATDTQYF.

The CDR3 DNA reads TGTGCCAGTAGTTTCGGGACAGGTAACTACGAGCAGTACTTC. Its translation is CASSFGTGNYEQYF. The genes are TRBV19 and TRBJ2-7, with 8 bases fitting TRBD1. The CDR3 has 14 amino acids. The J segment lost 3 bases and the V segment lost 5 bases, leaving 6 bases of the junction unmatched. Germline CDR1 reads LNHDA; CDR2 reads SQIVND (reference sequence).

The sample holds a few counts of this clone. The CDR3 protein is CASSGTGSQPQHF. CDR3 bases: TGTGCCAGTAGTGGTACTGGGAGTCAGCCCCAGCATTTT. The chain recombines TRBV19 with TRBJ1-5; D gene uncertain. The CDR3 runs 13 residues. Trimming removed 5 bases at V and 6 bases at J, with 11 bases between. Germline V gene data show CDR1 as LNHDA and CDR2 as SQIVND (reference sequence).

This rearrangement joins TRBV9 to TRBJ2-4, with D tentatively TRBD1 (6 bases). This CDR3 contains 14 residues. In germline, CDR1 is SGDLS, CDR2 YYNGEE. Trimming cost V 4 bases and J 2 bases, with 10 bases left between them. The CDR3, as DNA: TGTGCCAGCAGCTTCGGGACATCCAAAAACATTCAGTACTTC. Its translation: CASSFGTSKNIQYF.

The chain employs TRBV19 and TRBJ2-2, with 10 bases lining up with TRBD1. Germline V lookup: CDR1 LNHDA, CDR2 SQIVND (reference sequence). The CDR3 covers 15 residues. V shed 6 bases, J shed 0 bases, and the junction held 1 base outside the gene matches. The CDR3 coding sequence is TGTGCCAGTAGGACAGGGGGCGCGAACACCGGGGAGCTGTTTTTT. This encodes CASRTGGANTGELFF. Full variable domain (rest looked up from reference TRBV19 and TRBJ2-2): DGGITQSPKYLFRKEGQNVTLSCEQNLNHDAMYWYRQDPGQGLRLIYYSQIVNDFQKGDIAEGYSVSREKKESFPLTVTSAQKNPTAFYLCASRTGGANTGELFFGEGSRLTVL.

The chain recombines TRBV7-2 with TRBJ1-4, with D maybe TRBD1 (5 bases). The CDR3 spans 15 residues. The V gene's germline CDR1 is SGHTA and CDR2 FQGNSA. V lost 1 base to trimming and J lost 12 bases, with 18 bases between them. CDR3 nucleotides: TGTGCCAGCAGCTTAGAGTATTCGGTCACGACAGAACTGTTTTTT. Its translation: CASSLEYSVTTELFF.

The chain joins TRBV18 to TRBJ2-2, with 9 positions matching TRBD2. CDR1 and CDR2 from the germline V gene are KGHSH and LQKENI. The CDR3 sequence is 16 residues long. Unmatched junction bases numbered 8, after V lost 2 bases and J lost 7 bases. This CDR3 reads CASSPTLAGAIGELFF. In DNA, the CDR3 is TGTGCCAGCTCACCAACCTTAGCGGGAGCAATCGGGGAGCTGTTTTTT.

This rearrangement joins TRBV19 to TRBJ2-1; 8 bases are a match to TRBD2. This CDR3 is 15 amino acids long. Germline CDR1 reads LNHDA; CDR2 reads SQIVND (reference sequence). Germline trimming cut 3 bases from V and 9 bases from J; bases unmatched to any gene: 10. The CDR3 here is CASSIAAGAQGEQFF. CDR3 coding DNA: TGTGCCAGTAGTATTGCAGCGGGAGCGCAGGGTGAGCAGTTCTTC.

The V gene is TRBV7-9, the J gene TRBJ1-5; 8 nucleotides match TRBD1. Germline-derived CDR1 and CDR2 are SEHNR and FQNEAQ (reference sequence). V shed 6 bases, J shed 7 bases, and the junction held 8 bases outside the gene matches. The CDR3 is 14 residues long. The CDR3 reads CASSPGGAGQPQHF. The CDR3 bases are TGTGCCAGCAGTCCAGGGGGCGCAGGGCAGCCCCAGCATTTT. Full variable domain (rest looked up from reference TRBV7-9 and TRBJ1-5): DTGVSQNPRHKITKRGQNVTFRCDPISEHNRLYWYRQTLGQGPEFLTYFQNEAQLEKSRLLSDRFSAERPKGSFSTLEIQRTEQGDSAMYLCASSPGGAGQPQHFGDGTRLSIL.

Concerning this clone: This same CDR3 is encoded by further DNA sequences in the sample. The chain uses TRBV7-9 and TRBJ1-1, with D perhaps matching TRBD1 (5 bases). CDR3 length: 13 residues. Trimming cost V 5 bases and J 5 bases, with 12 bases left between them. Per the germline V gene, CDR1 is SEHNR and CDR2 is FQNEAQ (reference sequence). CDR3 bases: TGTGCCAGCAGCAGGACGGGGGGGACTGAAGCTTTCTTT. Its protein is CASSRTGGTEAFF.

The gene calls are TRBV19 and TRBJ2-7, with TRBD2 matching over 9 bases. Germline V gene sequence: CDR1 LNHDA, CDR2 SQIVND (reference sequence). The CDR3 is 15 residues long. V lost 4 bases and J lost 2; bases outside the gene matches: 6. Written as DNA, the CDR3 is TGTGCCAGTAGTAGTGGTAGCGGGGGTACCTACGAGCAGTACTTC. This sequence encodes CASSSGSGGTYEQYF.

DNA of the CDR3: TGTGCCAGCAGTTTAGAGGGAAGCTCCTACGAGCAGTACTTC. Protein: CASSLEGSSYEQYF. The V gene is TRBV27, the J gene TRBJ2-7; TRBD2 is a possible D gene (5 bases). Germline-derived CDR1 and CDR2 are MNHEY and SMNVEV (reference sequence). V was trimmed by 2 bases and J by 0 bases, leaving 8 bases between them. The CDR3 length is 14 residues.

This chain connects TRBV6-1 to TRBJ1-2, with D uncertain. V shed 0 bases and J shed 4 bases, with 9 bases lying between them. The CDR3 is 14 amino acids. Per germline, CDR1 MNHNS and CDR2 SASEGT. The CDR3 loop is CASSEAPGAYGYTF. CDR3 DNA: TGTGCCAGCAGTGAAGCGCCGGGTGCCTATGGCTACACCTTC.

V is TRBV2 and J is TRBJ2-7, with D possibly matching TRBD2 (6 bases). The V end lost 6 bases, the J end lost 6 bases, and 18 bases lay between the germline ends. The germline V gene encodes CDR1 SNHLY and CDR2 FYNNEI. The length of the CDR3 is 14 residues. This CDR3 is CASRRTSRPAEQYF. In DNA, the CDR3 is TGTGCCAGCAGACGTACTAGCAGGCCCGCCGAGCAGTACTTC. Using reference TRBV2 and TRBJ2-7 for the parts outside the CDR3, the full variable domain is EPEVTQTPSHQVTQMGQEVILRCVPISNHLYFYWYRQILGQKVEFLVSFYNNEISEKSEIFDDQFSVERPDGSNFTLKIRSTKLEDSAMYFCASRRTSRPAEQYFGPGTRLTVT.

The chain is built from TRBV7-8 and TRBJ1-6; no firm D call. This CDR3 has 18 residues. CDR1 SGHVS and CDR2 FQNEAQ come from the germline V gene. V was trimmed by 2 bases and J by 5 bases, leaving 19 bases between them. CDR3 in amino acids: CASSLTGPSAIHNSPLHF. The CDR3 DNA sequence: TGTGCCAGCAGCTTAACCGGTCCATCCGCTATACATAATTCACCCCTCCACTTT.